This TCR beta chain was documented in a study of technical replicates of blood from a few donors. Germline assignment: CDR1 SQVTM and CDR2 ANQGSEA. The CDR3 has 12 residues. Losses at the gene ends were 6 bases for V and 6 bases for J; bases not matched to a gene: 2. Method: immunoSEQ multiplex PCR; TCRdb's copy keeps in-frame clones and lacks some. The data hold about 83,000 clones, with roughly 94% observed a single time. The V gene is TRBV29-1, the J gene TRBJ2-2, with 9 bases that match TRBD1. The TCR comes from a human donor in good health. The specimen was T cells isolated from PBMCs. CDR3 residues: CSVRQGAGELFF. The CDR3 nucleotides are TGCAGCGTCCGACAGGGGGCCGGGGAGCTGTTTTTT.